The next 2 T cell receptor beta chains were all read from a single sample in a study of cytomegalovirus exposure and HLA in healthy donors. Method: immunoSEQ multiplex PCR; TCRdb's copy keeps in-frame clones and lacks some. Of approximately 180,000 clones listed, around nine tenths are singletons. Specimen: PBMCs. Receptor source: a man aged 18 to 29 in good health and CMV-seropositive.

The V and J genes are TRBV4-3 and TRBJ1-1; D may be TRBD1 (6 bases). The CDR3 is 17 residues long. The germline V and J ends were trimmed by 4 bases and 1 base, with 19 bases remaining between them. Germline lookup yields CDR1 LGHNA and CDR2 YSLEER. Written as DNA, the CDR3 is TGCGCCAGCAGCCCACACCAGGGGATCGCAGGGAACACTGAAGCTTTCTTT. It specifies CASSPHQGIAGNTEAFF.

Written as DNA, the CDR3 is TGTGCCACCCACGGAGACCCCTTGACAGATACGCAGTATTTT. Translated, it gives CATHGDPLTDTQYF. V gene TRBV10-3 combines with J gene TRBJ2-3; D gene unclear. Germline V gene lookup returns CDR1 ENHRY and CDR2 SYGVKD. Trimming stripped 10 bases from V and 3 bases from J, with 17 bases between. The CDR3 spans 14 residues.